The T cell receptor (beta chain) under discussion was sequenced for a study of CD8 T cells in ankylosing spondylitis. The study, taken as a whole, reports: There was a TCR beta motif, made of several highly homologous variants, that appeared characteristic of ankylosing spondylitis blood. Disease-linked clones, CD8+, were relatively rare in peripheral blood. Reports of some motif variants in reactive arthritis synovial fluid and blood predate this one.

Quantitative barcoded 5'-RACE was used to prepare TCR beta libraries. TCRdb used MiXCR to reprocess the 5' RACE reads, holding one entry per CDR3 protein. The table records 450,000 to 550,000 distinct CDR3 sequences, roughly 5% of them present only once. There are 14 residues in the CDR3. CDR1 and CDR2 from the germline V gene are MNHEY and SVGEGT. V shed 8 bases and J shed 3 bases, with 17 bases lying between them. In its sample, this clonotype was seen many times. Its antigen is unknown. Sequencing was performed on blood, either unsorted or a sorted T cell fraction (not recorded which). This chain connects TRBV6-2 or TRBV6-3 to TRBJ2-7; D not resolved. The origin of this receptor is a male donor with ankylosing spondylitis. In nucleotides, the CDR3 is TGTGCCAGCCGAGTCCCGGACCCTATCTACGAGCAGTACTTC. Amino acid sequence: CASRVPDPIYEQYF.